This T cell receptor (beta chain) was sequenced in a study of monozygotic twins with inflammatory bowel disease. Overall study results and limits: Support for a single strong signal or clonotype associated with IBD was absent.

As regards this clonotype: Its matching antigen is unknown.

The CDR3 covers 14 residues. Researchers used 3500 ng of total RNA for each TCR library. Incorporation of UMIs carrying a 6-nucleotide sample barcode was performed by template switching. TCRdb derives one entry per CDR3 protein from the 5' RACE reads, leaving out DNA. The clone table shows around 450,000 distinct CDR3 sequences, with the ten largest holding 2% to 2.5%. V usage is TRBV12-3 or TRBV12-4 and J usage is TRBJ2-1; TCRdb outputs TRBD1, but without DNA this stays unchecked. Sequenced material: blood. This clonotype was obtained from a human donor with ulcerative colitis or Crohn's disease, or a healthy co-twin of an affected twin (not recorded which). The CDR3: CASRPGTGVNEQFF.